One T cell receptor beta chain is described in this entry. This sample also contains other DNA sequences that code for the same CDR3. This entry belongs to a study of blood T cell repertoires in COVID-19. Study as a whole: Spain, Italy and the United States supplied samples that represented acute and convalescent COVID-19.

Ages ranged from about 18 to 89 years, with residence in fewer than 25 US areas. Participants' own reports of clinical history determined their cohort assignment. The study counted Cohort 3 donors as recovered given two negative PCRs, clearance, or symptom resolution. The data were produced by immunoSEQ multiplex PCR, yet TCRdb's version contains in-frame clones alone and is incomplete. The repertoire consists of some 150,000 clones, with roughly 82% occurring once and the leading ten covering roughly 15%. This clonotype was sampled from a man in his forties or fifties who had recovered from COVID-19. Specimen: PBMCs or T cells enriched from blood (not recorded which).

DNA for the CDR3: TGTGCCAGCAGTTACACGGGACAGGGGGTCGGCTACACCTTC. The encoded protein is CASSYTGQGVGYTF. The genes are TRBV6-5 and TRBJ1-2; 11 bases are shared with TRBD1. CDR1 is MNHEY and CDR2 is SVGAGI in the germline V gene. The ends lost 2 bases at V and 8 bases at J; junction bases unmatched: 4. The length of the CDR3 is 14 residues.